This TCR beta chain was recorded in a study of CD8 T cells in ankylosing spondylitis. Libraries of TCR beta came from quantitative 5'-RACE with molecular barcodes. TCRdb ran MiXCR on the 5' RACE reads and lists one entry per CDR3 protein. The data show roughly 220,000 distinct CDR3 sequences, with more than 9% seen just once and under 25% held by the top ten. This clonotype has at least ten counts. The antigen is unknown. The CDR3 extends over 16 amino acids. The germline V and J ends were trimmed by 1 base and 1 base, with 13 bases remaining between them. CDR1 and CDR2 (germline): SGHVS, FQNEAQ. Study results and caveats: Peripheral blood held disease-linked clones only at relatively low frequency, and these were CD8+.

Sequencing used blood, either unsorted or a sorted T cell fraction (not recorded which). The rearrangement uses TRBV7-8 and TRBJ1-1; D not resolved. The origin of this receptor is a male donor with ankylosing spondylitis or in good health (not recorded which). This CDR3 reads CASSLEAGAPNTEAFF. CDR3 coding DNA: TGTGCCAGCAGCTTAGAGGCAGGCGCACCGAACACTGAAGCTTTCTTT.